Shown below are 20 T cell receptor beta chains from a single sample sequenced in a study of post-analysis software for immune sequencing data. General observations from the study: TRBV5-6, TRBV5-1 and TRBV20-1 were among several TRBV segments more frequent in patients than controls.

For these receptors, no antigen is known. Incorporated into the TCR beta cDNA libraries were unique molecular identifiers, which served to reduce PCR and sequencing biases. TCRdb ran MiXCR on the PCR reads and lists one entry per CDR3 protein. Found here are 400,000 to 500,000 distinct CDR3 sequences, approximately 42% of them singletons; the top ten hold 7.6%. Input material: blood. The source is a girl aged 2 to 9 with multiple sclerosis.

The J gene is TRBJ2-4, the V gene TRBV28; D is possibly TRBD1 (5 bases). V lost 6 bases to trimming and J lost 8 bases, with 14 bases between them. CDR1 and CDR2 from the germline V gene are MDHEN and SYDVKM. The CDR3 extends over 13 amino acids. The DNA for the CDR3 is TGTGCCAGCAGCTATCAGGGAAGGGACATTCAGTACTTC. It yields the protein CASSYQGRDIQYF.

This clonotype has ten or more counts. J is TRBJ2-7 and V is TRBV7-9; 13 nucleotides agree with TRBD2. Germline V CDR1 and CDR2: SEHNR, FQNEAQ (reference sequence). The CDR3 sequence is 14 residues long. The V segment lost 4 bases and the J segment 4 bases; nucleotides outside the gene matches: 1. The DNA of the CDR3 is TGTGCCAGCAGCTCGGGACTAGCGGGATACGAGCAGTACTTC. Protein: CASSSGLAGYEQYF.

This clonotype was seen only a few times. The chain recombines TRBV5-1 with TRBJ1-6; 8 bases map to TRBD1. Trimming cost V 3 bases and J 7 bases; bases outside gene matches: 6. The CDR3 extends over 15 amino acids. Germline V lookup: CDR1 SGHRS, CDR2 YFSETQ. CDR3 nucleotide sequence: TGCGCCAGCAGCTGGGGACAGGCAGGCAATTCACCCCTCCACTTT. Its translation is CASSWGQAGNSPLHF.

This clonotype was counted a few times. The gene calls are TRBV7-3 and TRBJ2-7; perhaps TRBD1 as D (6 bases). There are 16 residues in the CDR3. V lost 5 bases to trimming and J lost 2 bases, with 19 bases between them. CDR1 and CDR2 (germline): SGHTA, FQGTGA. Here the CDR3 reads CASSPRWGRNPYEQYF. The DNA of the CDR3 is TGTGCCAGCAGCCCCAGGTGGGGGCGGAACCCCTACGAGCAGTACTTC.

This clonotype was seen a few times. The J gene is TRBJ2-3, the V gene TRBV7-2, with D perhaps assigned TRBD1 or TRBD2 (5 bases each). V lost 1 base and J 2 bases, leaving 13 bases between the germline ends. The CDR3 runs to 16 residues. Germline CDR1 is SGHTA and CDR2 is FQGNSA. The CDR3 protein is CASSLGGVGSTDTQYF. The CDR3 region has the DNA TGTGCCAGCAGCTTAGGAGGGGTCGGGTCCACAGATACGCAGTATTTT.

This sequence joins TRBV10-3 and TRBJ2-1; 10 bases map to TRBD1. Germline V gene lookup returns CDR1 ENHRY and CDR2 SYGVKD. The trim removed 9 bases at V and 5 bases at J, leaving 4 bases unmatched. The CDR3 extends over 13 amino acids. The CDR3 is CAITGTGDNEQFF. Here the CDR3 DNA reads TGTGCCATAACCGGGACAGGGGACAATGAGCAGTTCTTC.

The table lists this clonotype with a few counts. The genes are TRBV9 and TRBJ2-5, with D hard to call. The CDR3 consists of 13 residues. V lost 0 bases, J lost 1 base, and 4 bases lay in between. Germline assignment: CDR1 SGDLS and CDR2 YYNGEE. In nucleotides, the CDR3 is TGTGCCAGCAGCGTAGATGTCCAAGAGACCCAGTACTTC. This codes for CASSVDVQETQYF.

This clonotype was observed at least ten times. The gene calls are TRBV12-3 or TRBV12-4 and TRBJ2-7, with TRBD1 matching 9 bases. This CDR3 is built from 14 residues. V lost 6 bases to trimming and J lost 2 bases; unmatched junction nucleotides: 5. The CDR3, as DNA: TGTGCCAGCAGCTTGCGGACAGGGGCCTACGAGCAGTACTTC. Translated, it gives CASSLRTGAYEQYF.

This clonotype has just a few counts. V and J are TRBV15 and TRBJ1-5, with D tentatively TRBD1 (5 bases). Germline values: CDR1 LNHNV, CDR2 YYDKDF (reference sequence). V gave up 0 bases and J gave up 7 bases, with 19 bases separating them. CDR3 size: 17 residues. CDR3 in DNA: TGTGCCACCAGCAGAGATCGGGCAGGGCGCCCTATGCAGCCCCAGCATTTT. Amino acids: CATSRDRAGRPMQPQHF.

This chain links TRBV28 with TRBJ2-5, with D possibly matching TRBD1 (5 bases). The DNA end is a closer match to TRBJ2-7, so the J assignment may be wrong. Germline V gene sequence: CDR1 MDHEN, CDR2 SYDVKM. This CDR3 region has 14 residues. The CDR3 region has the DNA TGTGCCAGTATCCAGGGTTATCCCTTCGGCGAGCAGTACTTC. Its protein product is CASIQGYPFGEQYF.

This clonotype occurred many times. CDR3 in amino acids: CASSLGGARGYTF. CDR3 sequence (DNA): TGTGCCAGCAGCTTAGGAGGGGCGAGGGGCTACACCTTC. This sequence joins TRBV13 and TRBJ1-2; maybe TRBD1 (5 bases). The CDR3 has 13 amino acids. Germline values: CDR1 PRHDT, CDR2 FYEKMQ (reference sequence). Trimming took off 0 bases at V and 8 bases at J, with 10 bases between the two ends.

The CDR3 DNA sequence: TGTGCCAGCACCTCCCGAAAGGGGAACTATGGCTACACCTTC. It yields the protein CASTSRKGNYGYTF. The V call is TRBV7-2, the J call TRBJ1-2, with D possibly matching TRBD1 (5 bases). V lost 7 bases and J 2 bases, leaving 14 bases between the germline ends. The CDR3 runs to 14 residues. The germline V gene encodes CDR1 SGHTA and CDR2 FQGNSA.

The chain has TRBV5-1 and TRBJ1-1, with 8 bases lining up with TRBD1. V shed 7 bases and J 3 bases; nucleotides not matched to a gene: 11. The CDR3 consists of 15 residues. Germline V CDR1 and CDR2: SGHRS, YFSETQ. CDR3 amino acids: CASSWTGRGDTEAFF. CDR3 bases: TGCGCCAGCTCATGGACAGGGCGGGGAGACACTGAAGCTTTCTTT.

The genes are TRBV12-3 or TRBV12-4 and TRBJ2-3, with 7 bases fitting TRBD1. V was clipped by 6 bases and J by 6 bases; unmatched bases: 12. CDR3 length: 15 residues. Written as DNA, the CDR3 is TGTGCCAGCAGGTCCACAGGGGTTTTAGGGGATACGCAGTATTTT. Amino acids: CASRSTGVLGDTQYF.

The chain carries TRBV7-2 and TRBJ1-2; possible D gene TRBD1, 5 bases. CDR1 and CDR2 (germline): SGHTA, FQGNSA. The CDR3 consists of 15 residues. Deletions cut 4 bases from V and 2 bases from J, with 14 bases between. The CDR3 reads CASSWVDILNYGYTF. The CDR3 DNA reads TGTGCCAGCAGCTGGGTGGACATCTTAAACTATGGCTACACCTTC.

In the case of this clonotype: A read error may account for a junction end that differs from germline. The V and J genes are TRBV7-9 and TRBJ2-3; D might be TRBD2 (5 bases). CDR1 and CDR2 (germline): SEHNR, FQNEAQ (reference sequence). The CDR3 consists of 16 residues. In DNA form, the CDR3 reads TGTTCCAGCAGTTGCCTCGAGGGTAATAGCGCAGATACGCAGTATTTT. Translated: CSSSCLEGNSADTQYF.

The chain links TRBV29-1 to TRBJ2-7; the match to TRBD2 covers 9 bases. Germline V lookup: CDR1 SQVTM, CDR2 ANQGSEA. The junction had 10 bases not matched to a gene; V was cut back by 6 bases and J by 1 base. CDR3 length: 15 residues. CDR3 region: CSVEKTSGQSYEQYF. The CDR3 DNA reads TGCAGCGTCGAAAAAACTAGCGGGCAATCCTACGAGCAGTACTTC.

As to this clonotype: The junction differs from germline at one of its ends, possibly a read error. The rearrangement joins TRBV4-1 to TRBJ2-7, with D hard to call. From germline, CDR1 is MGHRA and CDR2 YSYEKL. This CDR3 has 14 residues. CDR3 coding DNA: TGCGCCTGCAGCCAAGACCAACGACAATACGAGCAGTACTTC. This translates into CACSQDQRQYEQYF.

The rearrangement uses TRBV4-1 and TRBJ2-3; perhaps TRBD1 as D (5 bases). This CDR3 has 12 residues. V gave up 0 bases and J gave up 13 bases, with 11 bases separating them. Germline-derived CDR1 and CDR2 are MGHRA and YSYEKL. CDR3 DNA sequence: TGCGCCAGCAGCCAAGAGGGCAGGGTGGAGTATTTT. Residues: CASSQEGRVEYF.

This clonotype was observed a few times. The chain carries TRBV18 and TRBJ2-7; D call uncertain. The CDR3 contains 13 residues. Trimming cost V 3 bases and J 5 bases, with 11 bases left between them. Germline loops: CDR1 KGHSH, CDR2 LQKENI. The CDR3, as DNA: TGTGCCAGCTCACCTAACGATGCGCACGAGCAGTACTTC. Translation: CASSPNDAHEQYF. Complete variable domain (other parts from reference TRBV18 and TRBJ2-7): NAGVMQNPRHLVRRRGQEARLRCSPMKGHSHVYWYRQLPEEGLKFMVYLQKENIIDESGMPKERFSAEFPKEGPSILRIQQVVRGDSAAYFCASSPNDAHEQYFGPGTRLTVT.